Sequencing of this T cell receptor (beta chain) was carried out in a study of siplizumab effects on memory and regulatory T cells. Deletions cut 5 bases from V and 5 bases from J, with 15 bases between. The germline gives CDR1 MNHEY, CDR2 SMNVEV (reference sequence). The CDR3 is 14 amino acids. Sequencing used immunoSEQ multiplex PCR; TCRdb keeps in-frame clones, though not all of them. The profile shows tens of thousands of clones, about nine tenths of them singletons. Whole-study results and caveats: Naive T cell populations appeared to exhibit greater diversity than memory cells and appeared to be major alloresponse contributors.

Concerning this clone: The antigen is not known.

This receptor was taken from a human donor in good health. The specimen sequenced was Tregs sorted from blood. The chain couples TRBV27 to TRBJ2-5, with D possibly TRBD2 on 6 matching bases. The CDR3: CASSSWRSGETQYF. The CDR3 DNA sequence: TGTGCCAGCAGTAGTTGGAGGAGCGGGGAGACCCAGTACTTC.